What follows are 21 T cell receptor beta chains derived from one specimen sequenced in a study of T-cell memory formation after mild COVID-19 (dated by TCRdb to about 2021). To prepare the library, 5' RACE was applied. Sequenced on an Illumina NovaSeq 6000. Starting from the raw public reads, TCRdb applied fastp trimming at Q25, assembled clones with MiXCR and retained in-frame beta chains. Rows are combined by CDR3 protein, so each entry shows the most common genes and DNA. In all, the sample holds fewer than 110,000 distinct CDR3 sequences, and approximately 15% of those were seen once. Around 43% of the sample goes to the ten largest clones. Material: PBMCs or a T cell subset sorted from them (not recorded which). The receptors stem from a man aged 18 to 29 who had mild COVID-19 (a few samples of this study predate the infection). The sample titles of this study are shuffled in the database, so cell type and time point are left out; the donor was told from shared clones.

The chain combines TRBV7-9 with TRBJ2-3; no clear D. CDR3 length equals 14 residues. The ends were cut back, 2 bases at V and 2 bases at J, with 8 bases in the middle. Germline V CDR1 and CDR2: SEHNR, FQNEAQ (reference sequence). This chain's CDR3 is CASSLPPITDTQYF. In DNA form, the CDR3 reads TGTGCCAGCAGCTTACCTCCCATCACAGATACGCAGTATTTT.

In nucleotides, the CDR3 is TGTGCCAGCAGCCCCTCGGGGGGGGGCTCCTACAATGAGCAGTTCTTC. Amino acids: CASSPSGGGSYNEQFF. The chain carries TRBV7-9 and TRBJ2-1; 8 nucleotides align to TRBD2. V shed 5 bases, J shed 0 bases, and the junction held 6 bases outside the gene matches. Germline V gives CDR1 SEHNR, CDR2 FQNEAQ (reference sequence). The CDR3 spans 16 residues.

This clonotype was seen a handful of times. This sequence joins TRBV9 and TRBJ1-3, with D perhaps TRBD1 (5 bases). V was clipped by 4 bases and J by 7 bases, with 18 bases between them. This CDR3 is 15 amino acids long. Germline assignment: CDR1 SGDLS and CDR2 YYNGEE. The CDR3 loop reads CASSSSGIKGNTIYF. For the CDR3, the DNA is TGTGCCAGCAGCTCCTCCGGGATTAAGGGGAACACCATATATTTT.

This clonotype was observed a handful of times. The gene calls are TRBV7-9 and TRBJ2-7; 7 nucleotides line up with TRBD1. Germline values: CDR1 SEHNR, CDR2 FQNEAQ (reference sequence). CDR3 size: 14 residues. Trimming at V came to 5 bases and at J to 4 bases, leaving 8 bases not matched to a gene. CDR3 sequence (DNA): TGTGCCAGCAGCCCTCAAGGGGGCAATTACGAGCAGTACTTC. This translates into CASSPQGGNYEQYF.

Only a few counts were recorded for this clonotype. The CDR3 loop is CASSFRGVDTGELFF. The CDR3 coding sequence is TGCGCCAGCAGCTTCAGGGGTGTTGACACCGGGGAGCTGTTTTTT. This chain links TRBV5-1 with TRBJ2-2, with D maybe TRBD1 (6 bases). Trimming took 2 bases from V and 3 from J, leaving 11 bases between them. The CDR3 spans 15 residues. The germline gives CDR1 SGHRS, CDR2 YFSETQ.

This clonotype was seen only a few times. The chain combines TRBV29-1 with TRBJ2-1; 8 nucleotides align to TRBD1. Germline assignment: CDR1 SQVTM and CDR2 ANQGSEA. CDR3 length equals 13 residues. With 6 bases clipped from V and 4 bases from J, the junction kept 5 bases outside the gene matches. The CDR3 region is CSVDRADYNEQFF. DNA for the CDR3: TGCAGCGTGGACAGGGCCGATTACAATGAGCAGTTCTTC.

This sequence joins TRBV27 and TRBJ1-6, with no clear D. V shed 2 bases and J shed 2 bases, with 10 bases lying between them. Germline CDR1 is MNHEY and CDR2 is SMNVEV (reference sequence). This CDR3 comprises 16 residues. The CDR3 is CASSLRGLTYNSPLHF. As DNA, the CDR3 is TGTGCCAGCAGTTTACGTGGGTTAACCTATAATTCACCCCTCCACTTT.

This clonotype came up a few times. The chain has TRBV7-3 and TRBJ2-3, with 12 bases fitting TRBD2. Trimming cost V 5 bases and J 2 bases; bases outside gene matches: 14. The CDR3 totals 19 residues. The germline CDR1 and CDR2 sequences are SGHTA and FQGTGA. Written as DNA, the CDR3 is TGTGCCAGCAGCACCGGACCGGGACTAGCGGGTCCGCTCACAGATACGCAGTATTTT. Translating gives CASSTGPGLAGPLTDTQYF.

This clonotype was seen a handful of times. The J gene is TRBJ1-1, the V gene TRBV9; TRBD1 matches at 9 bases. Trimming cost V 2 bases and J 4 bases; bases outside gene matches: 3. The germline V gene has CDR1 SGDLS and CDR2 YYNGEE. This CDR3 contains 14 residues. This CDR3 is CASSVGQGLTEAFF. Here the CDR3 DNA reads TGTGCCAGCAGCGTTGGACAGGGGCTCACTGAAGCTTTCTTT.

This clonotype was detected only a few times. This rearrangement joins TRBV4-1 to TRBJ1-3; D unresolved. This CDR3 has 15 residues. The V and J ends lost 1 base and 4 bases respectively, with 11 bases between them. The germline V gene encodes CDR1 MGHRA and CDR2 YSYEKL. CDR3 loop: CASSQVGVLGNTIYF. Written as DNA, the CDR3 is TGCGCCAGCAGCCAAGTGGGCGTCCTCGGAAACACCATATATTTT.

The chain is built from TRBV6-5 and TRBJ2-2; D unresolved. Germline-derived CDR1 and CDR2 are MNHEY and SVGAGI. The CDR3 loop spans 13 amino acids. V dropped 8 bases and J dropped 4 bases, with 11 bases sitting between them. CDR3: CASFPAATGELFF. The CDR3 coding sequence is TGTGCCAGCTTCCCAGCTGCCACCGGGGAGCTGTTTTTT.

CDR3 bases: TGTGCCAGCAGCTTAACAGGGGCCTACAATGAGCAGTTCTTC. This codes for CASSLTGAYNEQFF. The rearrangement links TRBV7-3 to TRBJ2-1; D may be TRBD1 (5 bases). V dropped 0 bases and J dropped 2 bases, with 5 bases sitting between them. This CDR3 region has 14 residues. Germline lookup yields CDR1 SGHTA and CDR2 FQGTGA.

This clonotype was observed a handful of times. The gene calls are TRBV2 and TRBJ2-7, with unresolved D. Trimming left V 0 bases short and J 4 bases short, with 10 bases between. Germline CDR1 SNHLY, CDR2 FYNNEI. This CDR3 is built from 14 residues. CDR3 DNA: TGTGCCAGCAGTGAAGCGCCGGGCAGGTACGAGCAGTACGTC. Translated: CASSEAPGRYEQYV.

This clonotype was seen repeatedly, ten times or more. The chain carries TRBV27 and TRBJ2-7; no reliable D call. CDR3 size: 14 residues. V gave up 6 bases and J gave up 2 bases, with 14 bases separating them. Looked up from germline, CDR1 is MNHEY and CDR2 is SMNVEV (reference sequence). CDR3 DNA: TGTGCCAGCAGATTGTCCCTCGATACCTACGAGCAGTACTTC. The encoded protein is CASRLSLDTYEQYF.

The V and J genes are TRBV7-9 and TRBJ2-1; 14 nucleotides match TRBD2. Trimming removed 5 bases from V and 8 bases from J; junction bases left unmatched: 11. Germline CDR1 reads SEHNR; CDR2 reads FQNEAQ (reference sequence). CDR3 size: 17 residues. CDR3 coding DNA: TGTGCCAGCAGCCCTGTGACTAGCGGGGGGGCAGCCTATGAGCAGTTCTTC. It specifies CASSPVTSGGAAYEQFF. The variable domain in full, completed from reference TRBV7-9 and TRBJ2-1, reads DTGVSQNPRHKITKRGQNVTFRCDPISEHNRLYWYRQTLGQGPEFLTYFQNEAQLEKSRLLSDRFSAERPKGSFSTLEIQRTEQGDSAMYLCASSPVTSGGAAYEQFFGPGTRLTVL.

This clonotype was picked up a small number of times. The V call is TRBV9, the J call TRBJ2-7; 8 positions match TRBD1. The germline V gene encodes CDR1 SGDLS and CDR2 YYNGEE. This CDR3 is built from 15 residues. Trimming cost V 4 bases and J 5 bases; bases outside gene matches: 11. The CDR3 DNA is TGTGCCAGCAGCCGAAGGACAGGGCAATTTGACGAGCAGTACTTC. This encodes CASSRRTGQFDEQYF.

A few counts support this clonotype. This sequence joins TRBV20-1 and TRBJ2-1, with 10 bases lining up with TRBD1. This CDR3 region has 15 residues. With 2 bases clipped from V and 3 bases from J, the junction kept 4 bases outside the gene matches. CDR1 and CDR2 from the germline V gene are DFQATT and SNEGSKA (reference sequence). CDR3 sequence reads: CSARRQGAIYNEQFF. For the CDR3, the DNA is TGCAGTGCTAGAAGACAGGGGGCTATCTACAATGAGCAGTTCTTC.

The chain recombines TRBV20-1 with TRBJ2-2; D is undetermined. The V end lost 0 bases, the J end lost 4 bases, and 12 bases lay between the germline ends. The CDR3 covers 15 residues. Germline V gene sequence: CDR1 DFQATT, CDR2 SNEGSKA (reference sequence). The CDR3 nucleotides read TGCAGTGCTAGAGATATGAGCCGTGGCACCGGGGAGCTGTTTTTT. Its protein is CSARDMSRGTGELFF.

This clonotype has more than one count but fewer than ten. For the CDR3, the DNA is TGTGCCAGCAGTTACTCGAGGCGGGGGGGCCAAGAGACCCAGTACTTC. Protein: CASSYSRRGGQETQYF. The V gene is TRBV6-5, the J gene TRBJ2-5; TRBD2 agrees at 9 bases. The CDR3 extends over 16 amino acids. The germline gives CDR1 MNHEY, CDR2 SVGAGI. Trimming at V came to 0 bases and at J to 1 base, leaving 3 bases not matched to a gene.

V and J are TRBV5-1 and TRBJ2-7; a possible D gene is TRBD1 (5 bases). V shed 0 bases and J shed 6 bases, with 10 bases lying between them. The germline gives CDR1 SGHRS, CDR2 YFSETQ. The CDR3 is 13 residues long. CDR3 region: CASSLDQGFEQYV. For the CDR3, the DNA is TGCGCCAGCAGCTTGGATCAGGGATTCGAGCAGTACGTC.

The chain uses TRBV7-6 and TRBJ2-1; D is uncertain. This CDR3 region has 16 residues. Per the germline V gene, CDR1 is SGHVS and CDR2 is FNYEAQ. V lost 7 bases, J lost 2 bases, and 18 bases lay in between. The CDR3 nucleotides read TGTGCCAGCACCCAGATAGGGCCTGCAACCTACAATGAGCAGTTCTTC. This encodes CASTQIGPATYNEQFF.